Listed below are T cell receptor beta chains from one sample, sequenced in a study of T cell responses to AZD1222 COVID-19 vaccine. Repertoires were generated with immunoSEQ multiplex PCR, while TCRdb's copy carries only in-frame clones and drops some. This table holds 120,000 or so clones, less than 95% found once. The material was peripheral blood, obtained on day 0 of AZD1222 vaccination. These receptor sequences come from an adult in good health. The conserved cysteine and the conserved F or W are not part of the CDR3 here.

length | J | V | CDR3
12 | TRBJ2-7 | TRBV28 | ASSPRDGPYEQY
12 | TRBJ2-2 | TRBV5-4 | ASSKDDGFGELF
11 | TRBJ2-7 | TRBV28 | ASTWGGTNEQY
17 | TRBJ1-5 | TRBV19 | ASSPGSGTWENSNQPQH
13 | TRBJ1-4 | TRBV10-3 | AISLTGGTNEKLF
11 | TRBJ1-1 | TRBV3-1/TRBV3-2 | ASSQSDTEIAF
11 | TRBJ1-5 | TRBV6-1 | ASSDRDAEPQH
12 | TRBJ2-2 | TRBV24-1 | APRGTLNTGELF
14 | TRBJ2-2 | TRBV7-9 | ASSFQGIGSTGELF
11 | TRBJ1-1 | TRBV2 | ASDRQENTEAF
10 | TRBJ2-7 | TRBV10-2 | ASSEAPREQY
12 | TRBJ2-3 | TRBV5-4 | ASSFGGRAPAQY
12 | TRBJ1-6 | TRBV6-1 | ASSEGTGSSPLH
11 | TRBJ2-3 | TRBV6-6 | ASSSPVSDTQY
11 | TRBJ1-2 | TRBV6-5 | ASRGTGLNGYT
11 | TRBJ2-1 | TRBV6-2/TRBV6-3 | ASSPSSYNEQF
13 | TRBJ1-4 | TRBV24-1 | ATSDFRQGREKLF
12 | TRBJ1-2 | TRBV10-3 | AISGDSTNYGYT
15 | TRBJ2-2 | TRBV11-2 | ASSLNLLAGVGGELF
9 | TRBJ2-6 | TRBV3-1/TRBV3-2 | ASSQTNVLT
11 | TRBJ2-1 | TRBV21-1 | ATLGLAGYEQF
16 | TRBJ2-4 | TRBV28 | ASREQSSSGSPKNIQY
17 | TRBJ1-6 | TRBV2 | ASSADGGEALRLNSPLH
12 | TRBJ2-3 | TRBV6-4 | ASSDGSFTDTQY
13 | TRBJ2-6 | TRBV29-1 | SVEEGSGGANVLT
11 | TRBJ2-7 | TRBV5-1 | ASSFGRTYEQY
14 | TRBJ2-7 | TRBV18 | ASSPLGSGGTYEQY
12 | TRBJ1-2 | TRBV28 | ASSLSGSNYGYT
11 | TRBJ1-6 | TRBV10-3 | AITSGGDSPLH
10 | TRBJ2-2 | TRBV12-3/TRBV12-4 | ASRIELGELF
11 | TRBJ1-5 | TRBV19 | ASADSSNQPQH
14 | TRBJ2-5 | TRBV24-1 | ATQAGTSGDQETQY
10 | TRBJ2-5 | TRBV28 | ASREGPETQY
12 | TRBJ2-7 | TRBV28 | ASSRGGGGYEQY
10 | TRBJ1-6 | TRBV2 | ASSPRAGPLH
13 | TRBJ2-3 | TRBV5-4 | ASSLDSGSPDTQY
14 | TRBJ2-7 | TRBV19 | ASSIEVAGVGYEQY
15 | TRBJ2-2 | TRBV24-1 | ATSDPRTGAPTGELF
15 | TRBJ1-4 | TRBV4-1 | ASSQGALLATNEKLF
15 | TRBJ2-1 | TRBV11-2 | ASSPDGQPSSYNEQF
13 | TRBJ2-2 | TRBV27 | ASLGLAGRSGELF
16 | TRBJ2-3 | TRBV10-3 | AISESLAGAIKPDTQY
14 | TRBJ2-2 | TRBV11-2 | ASSFRTYANTGELF
14 | TRBJ1-6 | TRBV5-4 | ASSRGQGRHNSPLH
11 | TRBJ1-5 | TRBV29-1 | STGQGEGQPQH
13 | TRBJ1-3 | TRBV10-1 | ASSPDTFSGNTIY
12 | TRBJ1-3 | TRBV2 | ASSAGGSGNTIY
12 | TRBJ1-2 | TRBV2 | ASSERAGNYGYT
14 | TRBJ1-2 | TRBV20-1 | SASGDRGRSNYGYT
11 | TRBJ1-2 | TRBV14 | ASSLGRNYGYT
11 | TRBJ2-1 | TRBV18 | ASSPTAGGEQF
11 | TRBJ2-5 | TRBV5-6 | ASSLGQAATQY
14 | TRBJ2-7 | TRBV28 | ASSPPGRGGSYEQY